This paragraph covers one T cell receptor (beta chain) sequence. The antigen remains undetermined. Trimming removed 0 bases at V and 5 bases at J, with 19 bases between. There are 17 residues in the CDR3. Germline V CDR1 and CDR2: ENHRY, SYGVKD. This entry comes from a study of response to subunit inactivated influenza vaccine. MiXCR, run by TCRdb on the RT-PCR reads, gives a single entry per CDR3 protein. In the table there are 530,000 or so distinct CDR3 sequences, around 11% of which are singletons. Study results and caveats: It was suggested by the authors that few new T cells are recruited by each seasonal influenza vaccination.

J is TRBJ2-5 and V is TRBV10-3; D perhaps matches TRBD2 (5 bases). The sample was PBMCs from blood, taken on the day of vaccination. This clonotype was sampled from a man in his forties or fifties who received an inactivated influenza vaccine. The CDR3 bases are TGTGCCATCAGTGAGTCCCTATCTACCAGCGGTAAGGAGACCCAGTACTTC. It specifies CAISESLSTSGKETQYF.